The clone carrying this T cell receptor beta chain was seen a handful of times. Antigen specificity is unknown. The sample comes from a study of T-cell memory formation after mild COVID-19. Study-wide points: Shrinking CD4+ clones resided mostly in CM and EM, and CD8+ ones in EMRA.

After 5'RACE with constant-segment primers, TCR alpha and TCR beta cDNA libraries carrying sample barcodes and UMIs were obtained. TCRdb independently ran MiXCR on the 5' RACE reads; one entry per CDR3 protein. The sample has approximately 150,000 distinct CDR3 sequences, roughly 15% seen once. CDR3 length: 17 residues. V gave up 6 bases and J gave up 2 bases, with 21 bases separating them. Source material: PBMCs or a T cell subset sorted from them (not recorded which). The chain combines TRBV12-3 or TRBV12-4 with TRBJ2-3; D is undetermined. This clonotype originated in an adult woman who had mild COVID-19 (a few samples of this study predate the infection). Cell type and time point are not known. This CDR3 reads CASSPSLGQSTTDTQYF. The DNA for the CDR3 is TGTGCCAGCAGCCCTTCCCTAGGGCAGAGCACCACAGATACGCAGTATTTT.